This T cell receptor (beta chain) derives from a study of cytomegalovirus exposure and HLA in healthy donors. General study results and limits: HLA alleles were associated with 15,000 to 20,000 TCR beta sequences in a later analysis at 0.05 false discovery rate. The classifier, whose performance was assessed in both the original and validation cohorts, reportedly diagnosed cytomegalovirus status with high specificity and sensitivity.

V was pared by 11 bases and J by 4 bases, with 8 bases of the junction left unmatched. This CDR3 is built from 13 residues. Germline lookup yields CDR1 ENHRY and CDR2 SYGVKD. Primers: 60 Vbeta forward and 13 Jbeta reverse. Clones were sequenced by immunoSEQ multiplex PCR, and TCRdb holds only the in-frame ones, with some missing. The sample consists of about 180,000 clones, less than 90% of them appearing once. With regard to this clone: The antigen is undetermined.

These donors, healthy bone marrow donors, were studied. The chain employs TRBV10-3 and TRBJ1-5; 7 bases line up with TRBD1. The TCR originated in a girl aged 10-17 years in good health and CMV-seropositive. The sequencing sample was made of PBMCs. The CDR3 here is CAGGGTANQPQHF. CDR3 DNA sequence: TGTGCCGGTGGGGGGACAGCGAATCAGCCCCAGCATTTT.